A selection of T cell receptor beta chains follows, all from one sample in a study of CD8+ T cells in alopecia areata. Only in-frame clones appear in the TCRdb table, and some are missing; sequencing was by immunoSEQ multiplex PCR. Counted here are roughly 200,000 clones, approximately 55% occurring once; the ten biggest clones make up roughly 10%. The sample in question was CD8+ T cells sorted from blood, obtained at week 24, from a patient treated with tofacitinib. The receptors were sampled from a human donor with alopecia areata. Each CDR3 is given with its conserved first and last residue. The order of the fields is J gene, V gene, D gene, clone size, CDR3 protein, CDR3 DNA. The D gene is left open where the match is weak. The size of a clone is reported for some rows only, either as once, few or many, or as a class for expanded clones.

TRBJ2-7 | TRBV6-5 | - | few | CASSYSGRATYEQYF | TGTGCCAGCAGTTACTCTGGCAGGGCTACCTACGAGCAGTACTTC
TRBJ2-5 | TRBV2 | TRBD2 | once | CASKPSGGTLSQETQYF | TGTGCCAGCAAACCTAGCGGGGGCACTCTCTCCCAAGAGACCCAGTACTTC
TRBJ2-2 | TRBV7-9 | - | - | CASSSATGLNTGELFF | TGTGCCAGCAGCTCAGCAACAGGGTTGAACACCGGGGAGCTGTTTTTT
TRBJ2-5 | TRBV7-8 | - | - | CASSLRGVETQYF | TGTGCCAGCAGCCTGAGGGGGGTAGAGACCCAGTACTTC
TRBJ2-3 | TRBV7-9 | TRBD2 | - | CASSKRTSGSTDTQYF | TGTGCCAGCAGCAAACGGACTAGCGGTAGCACAGATACGCAGTATTTT
TRBJ2-5 | TRBV19 | - | - | CASAGETQYF | TGTGCCAGTGCAGGGGAGACCCAGTACTTC
TRBJ2-1 | TRBV29-1 | - | - | CSVEGSGSDNEQFF | TGCAGCGTTGAAGGATCAGGGTCGGACAATGAGCAGTTCTTC
TRBJ2-6 | TRBV27 | TRBD2 | - | CASSASGAGANVLTF | TGTGCCAGCAGTGCTAGCGGGGCCGGGGCCAACGTCCTGACTTTC
TRBJ1-1 | TRBV30 | - | - | CAWSLNTEAFF | TGTGCCTGGAGTCTAAACACTGAAGCTTTCTTT
TRBJ1-5 | TRBV7-9 | - | few | CASSHSGTQENSNQPQHF | TGTGCCAGCAGCCACTCCGGGACACAGGAAAATAGCAATCAGCCCCAGCATTTT
TRBJ1-2 | TRBV14 | - | few | CASSQEGIYGYTF | TGTGCCAGCAGCCAAGAGGGCATCTATGGCTACACCTTC
TRBJ1-5 | TRBV7-2 | - | - | CASSLLHLGGDQPQHF | TGTGCCAGCAGCTTACTACACCTGGGGGGAGATCAGCCCCAGCATTTT
TRBJ2-3 | TRBV6-6 | - | - | CASSYFGGEDTQYF | TGTGCCAGCAGTTATTTCGGGGGCGAAGATACGCAGTATTTT
TRBJ1-1 | TRBV9 | - | - | CASSVNQAGHEAFF | TGTGCCAGCAGCGTAAACCAGGCGGGGCATGAAGCTTTCTTT
TRBJ1-5 | TRBV2 | - | few | CASQGRGNQPQHF | TGTGCCAGCCAGGGTCGGGGCAATCAGCCCCAGCATTTT
TRBJ2-3 | TRBV29-1 | TRBD1 | - | CSVEGTGDRADTQYF | TGCAGCGTTGAAGGGACAGGGGACCGGGCAGATACGCAGTATTTT
TRBJ2-7 | TRBV9 | TRBD1 | - | CASSAGTGGSYEQYF | TGTGCCAGCAGCGCCGGGACAGGGGGGTCCTACGAGCAGTACTTC
TRBJ2-3 | TRBV27 | - | - | CASRGVFSTDTQYF | TGTGCCAGCAGGGGGGTATTCAGCACAGATACGCAGTATTTT
TRBJ1-4 | TRBV13 | - | - | CATAVNEKLFF | TGTGCCACCGCGGTGAATGAAAAACTGTTTTTT
TRBJ2-7 | TRBV11-2 | - | - | CAGMSMSSYEQYF | TGTGCCGGAATGTCGATGAGCTCCTACGAGCAGTACTTC
TRBJ2-7 | TRBV27 | - | - | CASSLQIGSYEQYF | TGTGCCAGCAGTCTACAAATAGGCTCCTACGAGCAGTACTTC
TRBJ1-2 | TRBV7-9 | - | - | CASSFGGRNNYGYTF | TGTGCCAGCAGCTTCGGTGGCAGGAATAACTATGGCTACACCTTC
TRBJ2-3 | TRBV7-3 | TRBD2 | once | CASSLNGGADTQYF | TGTGCCAGCAGCTTAAACGGGGGGGCAGATACGCAGTATTTT
TRBJ2-1 | TRBV5-6 | - | few | CASRYDRGNEQFF | TGTGCCAGCAGGTACGATAGGGGGAATGAGCAGTTCTTC
TRBJ2-2 | TRBV6-1 | - | - | CASSISVSGELFF | TGTGCCAGCAGCATCAGCGTGTCCGGGGAGCTGTTTTTT
TRBJ2-7 | TRBV6-5 | - | - | CASSTGQGMRVEQYF | TGTGCCAGCAGTACAGGACAAGGCATGAGAGTCGAGCAGTACTTC
TRBJ1-5 | TRBV7-9 | TRBD1 | - | CASIPRTGDCNQPQHF | TGTGCCAGCATCCCTCGGACAGGGGATTGCAATCAGCCCCAGCATTTT
TRBJ2-3 | TRBV11-2 | - | - | CASSRELGDTQYF | TGTGCCAGCAGCCGGGAACTTGGGGATACGCAGTATTTT
TRBJ2-2 | TRBV10-3 | TRBD2 | - | CAIREERGVNTGELFF | TGTGCCATCAGGGAAGAACGGGGGGTTAACACCGGGGAGCTGTTTTTT
TRBJ2-1 | TRBV30 | TRBD2 | - | CAWSTSGGNEQFF | TGTGCCTGGAGTACTAGCGGGGGGAATGAGCAGTTCTTC
TRBJ2-3 | TRBV10-3 | - | - | CAISESGPADTYF | TGTGCCATCAGTGAGTCAGGTCCCGCAGACACGTATTTT
TRBJ1-1 | TRBV29-1 | TRBD1 | few | CSVASTTGSEAFF | TGCAGCGTTGCAAGTACGACAGGGTCTGAAGCTTTCTTT
TRBJ2-7 | TRBV4-1 | - | - | CASSQQDRYEQYF | TGCGCCAGCAGCCAACAGGACCGCTACGAGCAGTACTTC
TRBJ1-2 | TRBV5-1 | - | - | CASSLAVNYGYTF | TGCGCCAGCAGCTTGGCCGTTAACTATGGCTACACCTTC
TRBJ2-7 | TRBV7-9 | - | - | CASTEKTEDFEQYF | TGTGCCAGCACCGAGAAGACCGAGGACTTCGAGCAGTACTTC
TRBJ2-7 | TRBV29-1 | TRBD1 | few | CSVASDRGDEQYF | TGCAGCGTCGCCTCGGACAGGGGGGACGAGCAGTACTTC
TRBJ2-1 | TRBV4-1 | - | few | CASSQEIGDPAGEQFF | TGCGCCAGCAGCCAAGAGATTGGGGACCCCGCCGGTGAGCAGTTCTTC
TRBJ2-1 | TRBV7-9 | TRBD2 | few | CASSTSGGKEQFF | TGTGCCAGCAGCACGAGCGGGGGGAAGGAGCAGTTCTTC
TRBJ2-2 | TRBV5-4 | - | few | CASSLAWGQGATGELFF | TGTGCCAGCAGCTTGGCCTGGGGACAAGGGGCCACCGGGGAGCTGTTTTTT
TRBJ2-2 | TRBV30 | - | - | CAGHWDSPTGELFF | TGTGCCGGCCATTGGGACTCACCAACCGGGGAGCTGTTTTTT
TRBJ2-1 | TRBV12-5 | - | - | CASGANIDEQFF | TGTGCTAGTGGTGCGAATATTGATGAGCAGTTCTTC
TRBJ1-5 | TRBV6-1 | - | few | CASFGTDNQPQHF | TGTGCCAGCTTCGGTACGGATAATCAGCCCCAGCATTTT
TRBJ1-1 | TRBV29-1 | TRBD1 | - | CSVKETGDHTEAFF | TGCAGCGTGAAAGAGACAGGGGATCACACTGAAGCTTTCTTT
TRBJ1-2 | TRBV11-2 | TRBD1 | few | CASTLTGENAYGYTF | TGTGCCAGCACCCTCACAGGGGAGAATGCCTATGGCTACACCTTC
TRBJ2-6 | TRBV27 | - | - | CASSLTLGDAGANVLTF | TGTGCCAGCAGTCTGACCCTCGGGGACGCTGGGGCCAACGTCCTGACTTTC
TRBJ2-7 | TRBV29-1 | TRBD2 | few | CSVGLAGIYEQYF | TGCAGCGTAGGACTAGCGGGTATCTACGAGCAGTACTTC